This TCR beta chain was found in a study of Graves' ophthalmopathy and Graves' hyperthyroidism. Germline loops: CDR1 SGDLS, CDR2 YYNGEE. The V end lost 4 bases, the J end lost 6 bases, and 13 bases lay between the germline ends. The CDR3 length is 13 residues. Beta-chain TCR CDR3 regions were amplified from RNA transcripts. First-round RT-PCR used HTBI primers; second-round multiplex PCR followed. TCRdb recomputed calls from the multiplex PCR reads with MiXCR, one row per CDR3 protein. This table holds about 700,000 distinct CDR3 sequences, approximately 40% found once. The specimen was peripheral blood. The source of this sequence is an adult man with Graves' ophthalmopathy. The gene calls are TRBV9 and TRBJ1-2; TRBD1 is a possible D gene (5 bases). The CDR3 bases are TGTGCCAGCAGCTCCCAGGGATTTAATGGCTACACCTTC. The encoded protein is CASSSQGFNGYTF.